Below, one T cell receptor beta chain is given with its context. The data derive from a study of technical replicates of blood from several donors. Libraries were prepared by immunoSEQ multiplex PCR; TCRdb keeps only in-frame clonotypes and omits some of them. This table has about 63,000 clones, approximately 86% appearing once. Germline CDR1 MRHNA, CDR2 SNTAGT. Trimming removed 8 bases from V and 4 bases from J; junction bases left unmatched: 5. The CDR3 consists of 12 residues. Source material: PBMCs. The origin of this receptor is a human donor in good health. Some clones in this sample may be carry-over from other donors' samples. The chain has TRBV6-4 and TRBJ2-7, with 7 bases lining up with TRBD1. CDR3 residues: CASQGDRYEQYF. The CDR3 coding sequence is TGTGCCAGCCAGGGGGATCGGTACGAGCAGTACTTC.